The subject of this entry is one TCR beta chain. Through a sample-barcoded 5' primer and a J-beta primer mix, a second PCR was run for roughly 7 to 11 cycles. TCRdb called the 5' RACE reads again in MiXCR, with one record for every CDR3 protein. The sample includes more than 900,000 distinct CDR3 sequences, 20% to 25% of them seen just once. The data originate from a study of blood T cells in healthy people across ages. The V gene lost 5 bases and the J gene lost 0 bases, with 13 bases spanning the gap. From germline, CDR1 is MNHEY and CDR2 SMNVEV (reference sequence). The CDR3 covers 15 residues. The same data also contributed to another study, on T cells of mothers and their children.

The clonotype originates from a girl aged 2 to 10 in good health. The chain has TRBV27 and TRBJ2-5; D unresolved. Sequencing was performed on blood. The CDR3 region is CASSSLYGYQETQYF. In DNA form, the CDR3 reads TGTGCCAGCAGTAGTTTATACGGGTACCAAGAGACCCAGTACTTC.